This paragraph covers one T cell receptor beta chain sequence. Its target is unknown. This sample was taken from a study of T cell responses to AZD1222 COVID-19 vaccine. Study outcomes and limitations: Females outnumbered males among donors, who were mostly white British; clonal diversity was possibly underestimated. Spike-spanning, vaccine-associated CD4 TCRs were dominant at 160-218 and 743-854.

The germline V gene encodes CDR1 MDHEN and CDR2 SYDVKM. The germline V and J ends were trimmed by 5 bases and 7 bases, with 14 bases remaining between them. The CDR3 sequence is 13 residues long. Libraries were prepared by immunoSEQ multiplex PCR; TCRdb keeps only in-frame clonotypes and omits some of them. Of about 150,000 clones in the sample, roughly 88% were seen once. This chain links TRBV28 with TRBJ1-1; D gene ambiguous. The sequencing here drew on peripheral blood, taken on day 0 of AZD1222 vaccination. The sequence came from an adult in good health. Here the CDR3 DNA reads TGTGCCAGCAGTATCGATGGGGAGGGTGAAGCTTTCTTT. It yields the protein CASSIDGEGEAFF.